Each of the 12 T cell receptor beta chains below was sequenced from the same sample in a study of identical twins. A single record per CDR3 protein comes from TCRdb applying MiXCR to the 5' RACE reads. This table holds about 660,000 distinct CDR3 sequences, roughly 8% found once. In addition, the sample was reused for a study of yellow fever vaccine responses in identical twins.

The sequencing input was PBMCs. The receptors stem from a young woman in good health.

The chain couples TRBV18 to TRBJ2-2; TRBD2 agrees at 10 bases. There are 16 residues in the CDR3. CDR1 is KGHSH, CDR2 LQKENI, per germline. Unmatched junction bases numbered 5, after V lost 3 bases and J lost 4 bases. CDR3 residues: CASSPLAGVPTGELFF. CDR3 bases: TGTGCCAGCTCACCCCTAGCGGGGGTACCCACCGGGGAGCTGTTTTTT.

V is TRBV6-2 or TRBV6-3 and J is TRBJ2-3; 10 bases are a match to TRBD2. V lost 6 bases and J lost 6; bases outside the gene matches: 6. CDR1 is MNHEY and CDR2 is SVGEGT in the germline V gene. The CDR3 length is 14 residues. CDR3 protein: CASSLAGVLDTQYF. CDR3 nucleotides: TGTGCCAGCAGCCTAGCGGGAGTATTGGATACGCAGTATTTT.

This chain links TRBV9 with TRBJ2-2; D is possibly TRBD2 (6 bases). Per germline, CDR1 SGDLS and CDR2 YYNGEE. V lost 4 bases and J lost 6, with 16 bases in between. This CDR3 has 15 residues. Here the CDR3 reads CASSSFFSGAGELFF. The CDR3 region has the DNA TGTGCCAGCAGCTCCTTTTTCTCGGGGGCCGGGGAGCTGTTTTTT.

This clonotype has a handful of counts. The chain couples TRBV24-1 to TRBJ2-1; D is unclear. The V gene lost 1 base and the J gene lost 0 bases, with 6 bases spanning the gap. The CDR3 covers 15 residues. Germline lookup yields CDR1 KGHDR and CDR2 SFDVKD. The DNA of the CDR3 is TGTGCCACCAGTGATTTTGCCAGCTCCTACAATGAGCAGTTCTTC. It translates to CATSDFASSYNEQFF.

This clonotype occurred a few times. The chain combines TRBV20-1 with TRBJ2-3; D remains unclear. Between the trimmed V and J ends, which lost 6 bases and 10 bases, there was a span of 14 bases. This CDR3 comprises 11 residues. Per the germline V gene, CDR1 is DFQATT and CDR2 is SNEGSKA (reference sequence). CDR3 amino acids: CSANKAQAQYF. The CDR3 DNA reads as TGCAGTGCAAACAAAGCCCAAGCGCAGTATTTT.

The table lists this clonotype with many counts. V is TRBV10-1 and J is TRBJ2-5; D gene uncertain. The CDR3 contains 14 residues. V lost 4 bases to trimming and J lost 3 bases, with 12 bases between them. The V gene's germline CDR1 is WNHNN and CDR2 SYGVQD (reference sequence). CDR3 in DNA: TGCGCCAGCAGTGCAGGAACATACGAAGAGACCCAGTACTTC. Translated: CASSAGTYEETQYF.

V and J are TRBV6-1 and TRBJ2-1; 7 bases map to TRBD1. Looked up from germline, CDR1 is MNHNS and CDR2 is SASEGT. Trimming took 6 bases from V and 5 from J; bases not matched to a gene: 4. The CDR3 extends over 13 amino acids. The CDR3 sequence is CASSIDRDNEQFF. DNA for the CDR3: TGTGCCAGCAGCATAGACAGGGACAATGAGCAGTTCTTC.

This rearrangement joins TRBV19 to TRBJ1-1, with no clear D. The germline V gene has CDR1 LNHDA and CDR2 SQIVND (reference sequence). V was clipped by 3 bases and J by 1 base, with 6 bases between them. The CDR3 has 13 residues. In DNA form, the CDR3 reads TGTGCCAGTAGTATTAGTGAGAACACTGAAGCTTTCTTT. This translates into CASSISENTEAFF. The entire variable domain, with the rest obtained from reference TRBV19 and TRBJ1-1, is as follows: DGGITQSPKYLFRKEGQNVTLSCEQNLNHDAMYWYRQDPGQGLRLIYYSQIVNDFQKGDIAEGYSVSREKKESFPLTVTSAQKNPTAFYLCASSISENTEAFFGQGTRLTVV.

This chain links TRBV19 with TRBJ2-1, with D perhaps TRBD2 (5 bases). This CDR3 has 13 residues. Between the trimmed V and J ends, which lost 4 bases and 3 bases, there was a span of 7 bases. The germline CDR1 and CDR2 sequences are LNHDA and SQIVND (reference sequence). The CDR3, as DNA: TGTGCCAGTAGTACCGGGAACTACAATGAGCAGTTCTTC. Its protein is CASSTGNYNEQFF.

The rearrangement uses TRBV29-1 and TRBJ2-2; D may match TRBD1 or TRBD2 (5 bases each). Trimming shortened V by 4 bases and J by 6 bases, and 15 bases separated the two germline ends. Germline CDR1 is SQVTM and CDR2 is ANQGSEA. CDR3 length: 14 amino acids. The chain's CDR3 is CSVGAGTAAGELFF. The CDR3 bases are TGCAGCGTTGGGGCAGGGACGGCGGCCGGGGAGCTGTTTTTT.

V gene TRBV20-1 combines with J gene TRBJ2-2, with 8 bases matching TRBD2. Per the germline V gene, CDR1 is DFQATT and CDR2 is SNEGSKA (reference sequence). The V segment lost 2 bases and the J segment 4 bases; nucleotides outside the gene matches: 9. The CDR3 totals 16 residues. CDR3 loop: CSARTSGGRPTGELFF. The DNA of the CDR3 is TGCAGTGCTAGAACCTCGGGCGGGAGGCCCACCGGGGAGCTGTTTTTT.

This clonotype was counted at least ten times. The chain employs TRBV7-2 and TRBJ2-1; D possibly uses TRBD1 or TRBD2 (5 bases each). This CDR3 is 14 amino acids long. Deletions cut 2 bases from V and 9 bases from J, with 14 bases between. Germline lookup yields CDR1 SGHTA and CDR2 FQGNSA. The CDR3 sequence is CASSLFGGDGEQFF. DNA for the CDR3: TGTGCCAGCAGCTTATTTGGGGGAGATGGTGAGCAGTTCTTC.